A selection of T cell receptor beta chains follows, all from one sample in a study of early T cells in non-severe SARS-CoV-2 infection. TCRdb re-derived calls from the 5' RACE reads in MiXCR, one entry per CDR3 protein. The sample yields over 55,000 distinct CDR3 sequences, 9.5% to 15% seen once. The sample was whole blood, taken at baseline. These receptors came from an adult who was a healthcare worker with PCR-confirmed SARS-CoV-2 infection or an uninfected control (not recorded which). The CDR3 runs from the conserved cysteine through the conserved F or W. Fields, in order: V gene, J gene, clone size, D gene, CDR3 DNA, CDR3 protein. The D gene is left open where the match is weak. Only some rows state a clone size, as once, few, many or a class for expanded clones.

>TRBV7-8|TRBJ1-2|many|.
TGTGCCAGCAGCGGAGCACAGGGTTTTTCCTATGGCTACACCTTC
CASSGAQGFSYGYTF
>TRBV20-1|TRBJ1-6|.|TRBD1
TGCAGTGCTAGAGATCTGAGCAGGGGGGATAATTCACCCCTCCACTTT
CSARDLSRGDNSPLHF
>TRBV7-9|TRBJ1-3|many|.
TGTGCCAGCAGCCCATCTGGAAACACCATATATTTT
CASSPSGNTIYF
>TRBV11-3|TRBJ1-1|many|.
TGTGCCAGCAGCTCAGGGCCTTACACTGAAGCTTTCTTT
CASSSGPYTEAFF
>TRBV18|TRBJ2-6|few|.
TGTGCCAGCTCACCCGGGACGGGGAACTCTGGGGCCAACGTCCTGACTTTC
CASSPGTGNSGANVLTF
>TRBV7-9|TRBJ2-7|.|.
TGTGCCAGCACTCTCAGGGGAGGACCCTACGAGCAGTACTTC
CASTLRGGPYEQYF
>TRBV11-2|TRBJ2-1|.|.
TGTGCCAGCAGCTATTCACCGGGCTACAATGAGCAGTTCTTC
CASSYSPGYNEQFF
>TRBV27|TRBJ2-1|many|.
TGTGCCAGCAGTAAGGGGGGCGATCACAATGAGCAGTTCTTC
CASSKGGDHNEQFF
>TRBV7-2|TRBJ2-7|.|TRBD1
TGTGCCAGCAGAGGGACAGCCAATACCTACGAGCAGTACTTC
CASRGTANTYEQYF
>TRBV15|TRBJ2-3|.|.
TGTGCCACCAGCTTCCGGAGGAGCGGGAGCACAGATACGCAGTATTTT
CATSFRRSGSTDTQYF
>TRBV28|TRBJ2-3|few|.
TGTGCCAGCAGTTTGCCAGGCACAGATACGCAGTATTTT
CASSLPGTDTQYF
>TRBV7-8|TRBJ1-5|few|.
TGTGCCAGCAGCTTAGAGTCGGGTTACCAGCCCCAGCATTTT
CASSLESGYQPQHF
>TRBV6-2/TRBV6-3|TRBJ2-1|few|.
TGTGCCAGCACCCCGGGTGCGGTATACAATGAGCAGTTCTTC
CASTPGAVYNEQFF
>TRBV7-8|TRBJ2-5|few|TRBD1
TGTGCCAGCAGCGAGACAAGACAGGGGAGGAGAGAGACCCAGTACTTC
CASSETRQGRRETQYF
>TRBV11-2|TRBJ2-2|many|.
TGTGCCAGCAGCTTTAGGGGGACGAACACCGGGGAGCTGTTTTTT
CASSFRGTNTGELFF
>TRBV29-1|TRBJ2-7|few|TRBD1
TGCAGCACCCGACAGGGGGTCTCCTACGAGCAGTACTTC
CSTRQGVSYEQYF
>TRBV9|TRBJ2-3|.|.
TGTGCCAGCAATCCGGGGGCCACAGATACGCAGTATTTT
CASNPGATDTQYF
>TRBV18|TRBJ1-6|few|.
TGTGCCAGCTCACCTATGGGACAAGGGATCAGATCACCCCTCCACTTT
CASSPMGQGIRSPLHF
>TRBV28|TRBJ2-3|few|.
TGTGCCAGCAACCTATTCAGCGGGAGCACAGATACGCAGTATTTT
CASNLFSGSTDTQYF
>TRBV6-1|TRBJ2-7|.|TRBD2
TGTGCCAGCAGTGAAACAGGAGCGGGGAGTTTCGAGCAGTACTTC
CASSETGAGSFEQYF
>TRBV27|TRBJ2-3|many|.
TGTGCCAGCAGTTTTACAGCTAGCACAGATACGCAGTATTTT
CASSFTASTDTQYF
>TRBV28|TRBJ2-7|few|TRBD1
TGTGCCAGCACCGGACAGGACCTCTTTAGGCAGTACTTC
CASTGQDLFRQYF
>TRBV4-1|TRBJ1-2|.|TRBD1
TGCGCCAGCAGCCAAGAGGGAGGGGGCTCTAACTATGGCTACACCTTC
CASSQEGGGSNYGYTF
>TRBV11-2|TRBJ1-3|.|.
TGTGCCAGCAGCCGAGGGACATTTGGAAACACCATATATTTT
CASSRGTFGNTIYF
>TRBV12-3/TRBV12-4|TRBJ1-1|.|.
TGTGCCAGCAGTGCTTGGGGACAGAACACTGAAGCTTTCTTT
CASSAWGQNTEAFF
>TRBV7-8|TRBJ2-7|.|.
TGTGCCAGCAGCACCGGGACCGACACCTACGAGCAGTACTTC
CASSTGTDTYEQYF
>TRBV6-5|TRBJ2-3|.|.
TGTGCCAGCAGTACCTGGGGCAGCACAGATACGCAGTATTTT
CASSTWGSTDTQYF
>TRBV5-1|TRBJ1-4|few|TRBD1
TGCGCCAGCAGCCCGGGACAGGGCGGTGAAAAACTGTTTTTT
CASSPGQGGEKLFF
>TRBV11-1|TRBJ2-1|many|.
TGTGCCAGCAGCTTAGGGACCCCGGGCGATGAGCAGTTCTTC
CASSLGTPGDEQFF
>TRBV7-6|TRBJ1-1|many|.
TGTGCCAGCAGCTTAGGGGTGGGCACTGAAGCTTTCTTT
CASSLGVGTEAFF
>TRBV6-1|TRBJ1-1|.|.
TGTGCCAGCAGTGCGAGAGGGTGGGGGAACACTGAAGCTTTCTTT
CASSARGWGNTEAFF
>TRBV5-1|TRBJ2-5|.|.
TGCGCCAGCAGCTTCTTCCAGGGGCGCGAAGAGACCCAGTACTTC
CASSFFQGREETQYF